The following is a TCR beta chain sequence with its context. The clone's antigen remains unknown. There are no base qualities to consult, and no much larger clone falls within one base. This sample was included in a study of beta chain features in type 1 diabetes (dated by TCRdb to 2016 to 2019). Some background on the complete study: Mean age, gender distribution, total cell number and subset yield were not different between patients and healthy donors. Across all samples, fewer than 130 million sorted cells were examined, and cell number per subset correlated strongly with RNA yield. In the study, TCRB repertoires of sorted circulating CD4+ T cell subsets from recently diagnosed type 1 diabetes patients were compared with those of matched healthy donors. Whereas all 30 or so donors provided naive and central memory subsets, regulatory and stem cell-like memory subsets were isolated from just 8 patients and roughly eight healthy donors.

Each donor gave one peripheral blood draw, roughly 110 mL on average, collected into heparinised tubes. Using a panel that included CD45RO, CCR7, CD25, CD127, CD95 and CD27, naive, central memory, regulatory and stem cell-like memory CD4+ T cells were sorted on a BD FACSAria II. A purity above 95% was achieved for all sorted populations. PBMCs were isolated immediately by Lymphoprep density gradient centrifugation and stained directly without culture. Samples were stained and sorted in pairs, with one healthy donor and one patient per experiment, so that batch effects were minimized. The CDR3, from cysteine to phenylalanine, totals 16 residues. The only DNA kept is the CDR3, 48 bases in frame from the first base. V is cut back by 3 bases and J by 1 base, with 7 bases in the junction unmatched. As encoded in the germline V gene, CDR1 is SGHRS while CDR2 is YFSETQ. Study-wide conclusions, independent of this receptor: Patients with type 1 diabetes made fewer insertions and deleted more nucleotides at VDJ recombination sites, implying thymic rearrangement abnormalities. Because cDNA was sequenced instead of genomic DNA, activated cells with high expression could be over-represented, although the groups did not differ in activation or CD3 levels. Type 1 diabetes patients showed a moderate but significant shortening of TCRB CDR3 length in all four CD4+ subsets. PCR may preferentially amplify shorter templates, but because patient and control samples were amplified and corrected together, any resulting skew would affect both groups equally. HLA sub-analyses involved small numbers of individuals, so any influence of HLA type on TCRB rearrangement remained unresolved. Naive, central memory and regulatory TCRB repertoires appeared more similar among patients than among healthy donors.

The entire amount of isolated RNA was reverse transcribed using the High Capacity cDNA Reverse Transcription Kit, so the sequenced TCRB transcripts were expressed ones. Deep immunoSEQ sequencing was applied to naive, central memory and regulatory T cell samples, giving an average of around 3.8 million total reads per sample. Sorted cells were lysed in RLT buffer, and RNA was extracted using DNase-treated RNeasy Micro or Mini kits according to cell number. To prevent cross-contamination, each cell subset was processed individually, whereas patient and healthy donor samples were processed jointly. The immunoSEQ multiplex PCR was used to amplify TCRB sequences from cDNA, generating 87-bp fragments that spanned the CDR3 region. Sequencing of the amplicons was done on the Illumina HiSeq platform. Per the original workflow: PCR bias was computationally corrected using synthetic template baselines, reads within Hamming distance 2 were collapsed, and singletons that could not be merged were discarded. Reads were aligned against IMGT to assign V, D and J genes, CDR3 length and insertions or deletions at six rearrangement sites. Within each subset, clonotype counts were normalized to the number of sorted cells before true diversity and Gini coefficients were calculated with the tcR R package. The overlap coefficient, calculated on TCRB nucleotide sequences, was used to measure repertoire sharing. Out-of-frame TCRB sequences from naive cells were analyzed to stand in for the pre-selection repertoire. TCRdb's version of the immuneACCESS table is confined to in-frame rearrangements and falls short of the full clone set. An unresolved V gene accounts for under half of the shortfall where checked; the remainder is of unknown origin. V and J calls plus clone size are reproduced from that table; the DNA served to infer D and trimming. For this sample there are about 240,000 clones; around 13% appear just once. Of the sample, approximately 0.018% is held by the ten largest clones.

Sequenced sample: naive CD4+ T cells from blood. The cell subset or site tag for this specimen amounts to: true naive CD4+ T cells. Recombination linked TRBV5-1 to TRBJ2-5, with 9 junctional bases fitting TRBD1. The source of this sequence is a man aged 25-45 years with type 1 diabetes. The DNA sequence is as follows: TGCGCCAGCAGCTCCTCCGGGACAGGGTTCCAAGAGACCCAGTACTTC. Translated, this gives CASSSSGTGFQETQYF. Full variable domain (CDR3 extended with the reference TRBV5-1 and TRBJ2-5 proteins): KAGVTQTPRYLIKTRGQQVTLSCSPISGHRSVSWYQQTPGQGLQFLFEYFSETQRNKGNFPGRFSGRQFSNSRSEMNVSTLELGDSALYLCASSSSGTGFQETQYFGPGTRLLVL.